These 4 T cell receptor beta chains originate from one sample sequenced in a study of blood T cells in healthy people across ages. A second roughly 6 to 11 cycle PCR used barcoded and J-beta primers. TCRdb independently ran MiXCR on the 5' RACE reads; one entry per CDR3 protein. Here the sample spans almost 1 million distinct CDR3 sequences, 45% to 60% being singletons. The sequenced sample was blood. These receptors originate from a woman aged 55-75 years in good health.

The CDR3 DNA reads TGTGCCACCAGTGATTTGTGGAGCGGGGAGCAGTTCTTC. Its translation is CATSDLWSGEQFF. This chain connects TRBV24-1 to TRBJ2-1; weak D call: TRBD2 (6 bases). Germline CDR1 and CDR2: KGHDR and SFDVKD. The CDR3 sequence is 13 residues long. V was trimmed by 0 bases and J by 10 bases, leaving 9 bases between them.

The CDR3 DNA is TGCGCCAGCAGCCCTCGGACTAGCGGAAACGCAGATACGCAGTATTTT. As protein: CASSPRTSGNADTQYF. The V and J genes are TRBV4-1 and TRBJ2-3, with 10 nucleotides matching TRBD2. The J segment lost 4 bases and the V segment lost 4 bases, leaving 8 bases of the junction unmatched. Germline CDR1 reads MGHRA; CDR2 reads YSYEKL. The CDR3 extends over 16 amino acids.

The V call is TRBV7-6, the J call TRBJ2-1; the D gene could be TRBD1 or TRBD2 (5 bases each). Germline CDR1 is SGHVS and CDR2 is FNYEAQ. Trimming took 3 bases from V and 5 from J, leaving 11 bases between them. This CDR3 is built from 14 residues. The CDR3 sequence is CASSLPGPNNEQFF. CDR3 DNA: TGTGCCAGCAGCTTGCCGGGACCCAACAATGAGCAGTTCTTC.

Only a few counts were recorded for this clonotype. This rearrangement joins TRBV29-1 to TRBJ2-6; D is unclear. CDR1 and CDR2 from the germline V gene are SQVTM and ANQGSEA. V lost 4 bases and J lost 0, with 4 bases in between. CDR3 length: 13 residues. The CDR3 region has the DNA TGCAGCGTTGTCCGCTCTGGGGCCAACGTCCTGACTTTC. Translating gives CSVVRSGANVLTF.